These T cell receptor beta chains were read from a single sample in a study of cytomegalovirus exposure and HLA in healthy donors. Some clones are missing from TCRdb's copy, which holds only in-frame ones; the method was immunoSEQ multiplex PCR. The sample holds under 150,000 clones, about three quarters seen once. Sequenced material: PBMCs. The receptors originated from a male donor in good health and CMV-seropositive. Each CDR3 is given with its conserved first and last residue. A D gene is named only where the DNA matches it firmly. A row's size may be missing; if present it is once, few, many or a size class.

TRBD2	.	TRBV11-3	TRBJ2-3	CASSSSGTSGPSTDTQYF	TGTGCCAGCAGCTCATCCGGGACTAGCGGACCCAGCACAGATACGCAGTATTTT
TRBD2	.	TRBV18	TRBJ2-2	CASSPRTSETGELFF	TGTGCCAGCTCACCAAGGACTAGTGAGACCGGGGAGCTGTTTTTT
TRBD2	.	TRBV7-2	TRBJ2-7	CASSTFGGGGPYEQYF	TGTGCCAGCAGCACCTTCGGGGGCGGGGGGCCCTACGAGCAGTACTTC
TRBD1	.	TRBV11-2	TRBJ2-2	CASSSTGTGVIGSAGELFF	TGTGCCAGCAGCTCCACCGGGACAGGGGTTATTGGTAGTGCCGGGGAGCTGTTTTTT
.	once	TRBV7-6	TRBJ1-5	CASSLEGRANQPQHF	TGTGCCAGCAGCTTAGAGGGCAGGGCCAATCAGCCCCAGCATTTT
.	.	TRBV28	TRBJ2-2	CASSLDSPNTGELFF	TGTGCCAGCAGTCTGGACAGCCCGAACACCGGGGAGCTGTTTTTT
.	.	TRBV15	TRBJ2-6	CATTLGPYHSGANVLTF	TGTGCCACCACCCTGGGCCCATATCACTCTGGGGCCAACGTCCTGACTTTC
.	.	TRBV2	TRBJ1-6	CASSEFSNSPLHF	TGTGCCAGCAGTGAATTTAGTAATTCACCCCTCCACTTT
.	.	TRBV5-1	TRBJ2-4	CASSLDDRLAKNIQHF	TGCGCCAGCAGCTTAGACGACCGCTTAGCCAAAAACATTCAGCACTTC
.	.	TRBV10-2	TRBJ1-2	CASRHWVTGYFDYGYTF	TGCGCCAGCAGGCACTGGGTAACAGGGTATTTTGACTATGGCTACACCTTC
TRBD1	few	TRBV6-5	TRBJ2-3	CASSRQGEQYF	TGTGCCAGCAGCAGACAGGGTGAGCAGTATTTT
TRBD1	.	TRBV7-9	TRBJ1-1	CASSLGMGQGYMNTEAFF	TGTGCCAGCAGCTTAGGCATGGGACAGGGGTACATGAACACTGAAGCTTTCTTT
TRBD2	.	TRBV5-8	TRBJ2-1	CASRYLAGSYNEQFF	TGTGCCAGCAGATATCTAGCGGGGTCCTACAATGAGCAGTTCTTC
.	.	TRBV6-4	TRBJ2-2	CASSVNVRGSNTGELFF	TGTGCCAGCAGTGTCAACGTTAGGGGGTCCAACACCGGGGAGCTGTTTTTT
TRBD2	.	TRBV5-5	TRBJ2-5	CASSRPPGGRETQYF	TGTGCCAGCAGCCGACCCCCGGGGGGGCGGGAGACCCAGTACTTC
TRBD2	few	TRBV30	TRBJ2-3	CAWRLAGTADTQYF	TGTGCCTGGAGACTAGCGGGGACGGCAGATACGCAGTATTTT